This entry lists 24 T cell receptor beta chains sequenced from one sample in a study of blood T cells in healthy people across ages. It was with a sample-barcoded 5' primer and a J-beta primer mix that a second PCR of about 6 to 11 cycles was run. TCRdb reanalysed the 5' RACE reads using MiXCR and keeps one entry per CDR3 protein. The data contain fewer than 2 million distinct CDR3 sequences, about two fifths of them seen just once; the ten biggest clones take up roughly 24%. The sequenced sample was blood. The receptors originated from a human donor in good health.

In DNA form, the CDR3 reads TGTGCCAGCAGCCATCCCGGACAGTCACTTGAAGCTTTCTTT. Its protein product is CASSHPGQSLEAFF. The chain carries TRBV3-1 and TRBJ1-1; D perhaps matches TRBD1 (6 bases). Germline CDR1 and CDR2: LGHDT and YNNKEL (reference sequence). This CDR3 spans 14 amino acids. V was shortened by 3 bases and J by 7 bases, with 15 bases between the two germline ends.

The chain has TRBV9 and TRBJ2-3, with 8 nucleotides matching TRBD1. The CDR3 is 14 residues long. The trim removed 2 bases at V and 5 bases at J, leaving 4 bases unmatched. Germline lookup yields CDR1 SGDLS and CDR2 YYNGEE. This CDR3 reads CASSVQGAGDTQYF. The CDR3 bases are TGTGCCAGCAGCGTGCAGGGGGCTGGAGATACGCAGTATTTT. Filled out from reference TRBV9 and TRBJ2-3, the complete variable domain reads DSGVTQTPKHLITATGQRVTLRCSPRSGDLSVYWYQQSLDQGLQFLIQYYNGEERAKGNILERFSAQQFPDLHSELNLSSLELGDSALYFCASSVQGAGDTQYFGPGTRLTVL.

This clonotype was counted a few times. CDR3 coding DNA: TGCGCCAGCAGCCAAACAGGACCTGAAGCTTTCTTT. This translates into CASSQTGPEAFF. The V gene is TRBV4-1, the J gene TRBJ1-1; weak D call: TRBD1 (5 bases). The CDR3 length is 12 residues. V lost 2 bases and J 6 bases, leaving 7 bases between the germline ends. CDR1 is MGHRA and CDR2 is YSYEKL in the germline V gene.

Concerning this clonotype itself: A much bigger clone sits one base away, suggesting this may be a read error. The rearrangement joins TRBV4-3 to TRBJ2-1; 8 bases map to TRBD1. Matching the DNA end better, TRBJ2-7 makes the J call doubtful. This CDR3 spans 16 amino acids. Germline V gene data show CDR1 as LGHNA and CDR2 as YSLEER. The CDR3 sequence: CASSQDGQGSYNEQYF. DNA of the CDR3: TGCGCCAGCAGCCAAGACGGACAGGGCTCCTACAATGAGCAGTACTTC.

This clonotype was observed at least ten times. The CDR3 sequence is CASSWTGRGETQYF. In DNA form, the CDR3 reads TGTGCCAGCAGCTGGACAGGGCGTGGGGAGACCCAGTACTTC. This sequence joins TRBV7-2 and TRBJ2-5; 8 bases map to TRBD1. CDR3 length equals 14 residues. Germline V CDR1 and CDR2: SGHTA, FQGNSA. J lost 5 bases, V lost 4 bases, and 6 bases had no gene match.

Comment on this clonotype: Mismatch with germline at one junction end may stem from a read error. The J gene is TRBJ1-5, the V gene TRBV29-1, with unresolved D. This CDR3 spans 13 amino acids. The germline V gene encodes CDR1 SQVTM and CDR2 ANQGSEA. The CDR3 sequence: CSAEETPNQPQHF. The CDR3 DNA reads as TGCAGCGCTGAAGAGACACCGAATCAGCCCCAGCATTTT. The complete variable domain, with remaining parts taken from reference TRBV29-1 and TRBJ1-5, reads SAVISQKPSRDICQRGTSLTIQCQVDSQVTMMFWYRQQPGQSLTLIATANQGSEATYESGFVIDKFPISRPNLTFSTLTVSNMSPEDSSIYLCSAEETPNQPQHFGDGTRLSIL.

The rearrangement links TRBV20-1 to TRBJ2-2; tentative D call: TRBD2 (6 bases). V was trimmed by 3 bases and J by 6 bases, leaving 11 bases between them. The CDR3 runs 13 residues. CDR1 is DFQATT, CDR2 SNEGSKA, per germline (reference sequence). Written as DNA, the CDR3 is TGCAGTGCTAGCGGGGGAAGGGCCGGGGAGCTGTTTTTT. Amino acid sequence: CSASGGRAGELFF.

This clonotype showed up just a few times. The chain links TRBV20-1 to TRBJ2-1; 13 nucleotides match TRBD2. This CDR3 is built from 15 residues. Germline V gives CDR1 DFQATT, CDR2 SNEGSKA (reference sequence). V dropped 3 bases and J dropped 5; count of bases not matched to a gene: 4. The CDR3 nucleotides are TGCAGTGCTAGGGACGGGACTAGCGGGGACAATGAGCAGTTCTTC. It is translated as CSARDGTSGDNEQFF.

The chain has TRBV11-1 and TRBJ2-1; possible D gene TRBD2, 6 bases. V dropped 3 bases and J dropped 5 bases, with 14 bases sitting between them. The V gene's germline CDR1 is SGHAT and CDR2 FQDESV (reference sequence). The CDR3 length is 15 residues. CDR3 sequence reads: CASSLIDGRDNEQFF. The CDR3 DNA sequence: TGTGCCAGCAGCTTGATAGACGGGAGAGACAATGAGCAGTTCTTC.

This clonotype appeared a few times. The V call is TRBV6-1, the J call TRBJ2-1, with D unclear. Germline loops: CDR1 MNHNS, CDR2 SASEGT. With 0 bases removed from V and 2 bases from J, the gap between germline ends came to 8 bases. The CDR3 covers 15 residues. The CDR3, as DNA: TGTGCCAGCAGTGAAGCAGGGTCAACCTACAATGAGCAGTTCTTC. Its translation: CASSEAGSTYNEQFF.

The chain has TRBV2 and TRBJ2-3; D not resolved. V gave up 5 bases and J gave up 1 base, with 10 bases separating them. This CDR3 has 14 amino acids. Germline V gives CDR1 SNHLY, CDR2 FYNNEI. The chain's CDR3 is CASSYQSRTDTQYF. The CDR3 bases are TGTGCCAGCAGTTATCAGAGCCGCACAGATACGCAGTATTTT.

This clonotype was counted between two and nine times. The chain employs TRBV20-1 and TRBJ2-3; TRBD1 might be the D (5 bases). CDR3 length: 14 residues. Germline values: CDR1 DFQATT, CDR2 SNEGSKA (reference sequence). Deletions cut 0 bases from V and 6 bases from J, with 13 bases between. CDR3 coding DNA: TGCAGTGCTAGAGACAGGGCTCTGGAGGATACGCAGTATTTT. This encodes CSARDRALEDTQYF.

This clonotype appeared many times. The rearrangement links TRBV9 to TRBJ1-2, with 7 nucleotides matching TRBD1. V was clipped by 4 bases and J by 4 bases; unmatched bases: 13. Germline V CDR1 and CDR2: SGDLS, YYNGEE. CDR3 length equals 16 residues. The CDR3 nucleotides read TGTGCCAGCAGCCCTTTCTACTCAGGGGGAAGCTATGGCTACACCTTC. This gives the protein CASSPFYSGGSYGYTF.

This clonotype was found many times. This chain uses TRBV6-6 with TRBJ1-4, with 8 bases that match TRBD1. CDR1 is MNHNY, CDR2 SVGAGI, per germline (reference sequence). The CDR3 sequence is 13 residues long. The V segment lost 7 bases and the J segment 11 bases; nucleotides outside the gene matches: 9. CDR3 in DNA: TGTGCCAGCAAGCCACCCACAGGGGGGAAACTGTTTTTT. It specifies CASKPPTGGKLFF.

The chain employs TRBV18 and TRBJ2-1; TRBD1 matches 7 bases. The CDR3 totals 13 residues. With V trimmed by 6 bases and J by 9 bases, 8 bases remained unmatched. Looked up from germline, CDR1 is KGHSH and CDR2 is LQKENI. The CDR3 loop reads CASSPNRGSEQFF. The DNA of the CDR3 is TGTGCCAGCTCCCCGAACAGGGGCAGTGAGCAGTTCTTC.

This chain uses TRBV20-1 with TRBJ1-2; TRBD1 matches at 8 bases. V shed 2 bases, J shed 3 bases, and the junction held 5 bases outside the gene matches. The CDR3 sequence is 14 residues long. The germline V gene has CDR1 DFQATT and CDR2 SNEGSKA (reference sequence). The CDR3 loop is CSARRDRLYYGYTF. The CDR3 DNA sequence: TGCAGTGCTAGAAGGGACAGGTTATACTATGGCTACACCTTC.

This chain joins TRBV27 and TRBJ2-1; 11 bases are shared with TRBD2. V dropped 6 bases and J dropped 0; count of bases not matched to a gene: 10. The CDR3 is made up of 18 amino acids. Germline loops: CDR1 MNHEY, CDR2 SMNVEV (reference sequence). Here the CDR3 DNA reads TGTGCCAGCAGACCTAGCGGGGGGACCCCAAGCTCCTACAATGAGCAGTTCTTC. It yields the protein CASRPSGGTPSSYNEQFF.

The table lists this clonotype with a few counts. The chain links TRBV2 to TRBJ1-5; a weak D match, TRBD1 (5 bases). Germline V gene sequence: CDR1 SNHLY, CDR2 FYNNEI. The V and J ends lost 6 bases and 0 bases respectively, with 12 bases between them. CDR3 length: 15 residues. CDR3 sequence (DNA): TGTGCCAGCAGGACTACAGGTTCTAGCAATCAGCCCCAGCATTTT. This gives the protein CASRTTGSSNQPQHF.

The chain uses TRBV20-1 and TRBJ2-3; weak D call: TRBD1 (5 bases). In germline, CDR1 is DFQATT, CDR2 SNEGSKA (reference sequence). This CDR3 spans 14 amino acids. Trimming took off 3 bases at V and 2 bases at J, with 12 bases between the two ends. The DNA of the CDR3 is TGCAGTGCTAGCGAATGGGGCCTCACAGATACGCAGTATTTT. Encoded protein: CSASEWGLTDTQYF.

V gene TRBV7-2 combines with J gene TRBJ2-2; possibly TRBD1 or TRBD2 for D (5 bases each). This CDR3 has 14 residues. Trimming took off 4 bases at V and 3 bases at J, with 9 bases between the two ends. Per the germline V gene, CDR1 is SGHTA and CDR2 is FQGNSA. The CDR3 is CASSSGTYTGELFF. CDR3 nucleotides: TGTGCCAGCAGCTCCGGGACCTACACCGGGGAGCTGTTTTTT.

Here the CDR3 DNA reads TGTGCCAGCGGGGAAGAAGCGACCCACGAGCAGTACTTC. This gives the protein CASGEEATHEQYF. The rearrangement joins TRBV28 to TRBJ2-7; no definite D call. The ends were cut back, 8 bases at V and 5 bases at J, with 16 bases in the middle. The CDR3 length is 13 residues. Per the germline V gene, CDR1 is MDHEN and CDR2 is SYDVKM.

The rearrangement links TRBV7-2 to TRBJ2-5; D gene unclear. The CDR3 is made up of 14 amino acids. The V end lost 2 bases, the J end lost 2 bases, and 9 bases lay between the germline ends. Germline V lookup: CDR1 SGHTA, CDR2 FQGNSA. CDR3 sequence (DNA): TGTGCCAGCAGCTTAAGAAATCGACAAGAGACCCAGTACTTC. The encoded protein is CASSLRNRQETQYF. Complete variable domain (other parts from reference TRBV7-2 and TRBJ2-5): GAGVSQSPSNKVTEKGKDVELRCDPISGHTALYWYRQSLGQGLEFLIYFQGNSAPDKSGLPSDRFSAERTGGSVSTLTIQRTQQEDSAVYLCASSLRNRQETQYFGPGTRLLVL.

This clonotype was seen more than once but under ten times. The chain couples TRBV7-2 to TRBJ2-7, with 8 bases matching TRBD1. CDR3 size: 17 residues. V dropped 2 bases and J dropped 2; count of bases not matched to a gene: 11. The germline gives CDR1 SGHTA, CDR2 FQGNSA. CDR3 amino acids: CASSLRTGFDTAYEQYF. CDR3 nucleotides: TGTGCCAGCAGCTTACGGACAGGGTTCGACACAGCCTACGAGCAGTACTTC.

The chain is built from TRBV9 and TRBJ1-2; 8 nucleotides match TRBD1. Germline values: CDR1 SGDLS, CDR2 YYNGEE. The CDR3 spans 15 residues. V dropped 0 bases and J dropped 4; count of bases not matched to a gene: 5. CDR3 sequence (DNA): TGTGCCAGCAGCGTAGCTTCAGGGACAGGCTATGGCTACACCTTC. Translated, it gives CASSVASGTGYGYTF.